This T cell receptor beta chain stems from a study of T cells in Graves' hyperthyroidism and ophthalmopathy. This clonotype was counted many times. Graves' hyperthyroidism is called stable when ophthalmopathy does not progress within 18 months. From germline, CDR1 is SGHNT and CDR2 YENEEA. V was pared by 1 base and J by 1 base, with 4 bases between. The CDR3 has 14 residues. It was RNA transcripts that yielded the amplified TCR beta CDR3 regions. RT-PCR in the first round (using the HTBI primer set) targeted the TCR CDR3. TCRdb itself ran the multiplex PCR reads through MiXCR, one entry per CDR3 protein. Here the sample spans about 500,000 distinct CDR3 sequences, approximately 15% being singletons.

This chain uses TRBV11-3 with TRBJ2-2, with no clear D. The sequencing input was blood. This receptor was taken from a woman in her late teens or twenties with Graves' hyperthyroidism. CDR3: CASSLGVNTGELFF. The CDR3 DNA is TGTGCCAGCAGCTTAGGCGTGAACACCGGGGAGCTGTTTTTT.